A selection of T cell receptor beta chains follows, all from one sample in a study of vaccination effects on CD4 cells after COVID-19. Their specific antigens are unknown. Libraries were prepared by immunoSEQ multiplex PCR; TCRdb keeps only in-frame clonotypes and omits some of them. The sample holds about 33,000 clones, roughly 78% seen once. The input for sequencing was CD4+ T cells from PBMCs cultured with HCoV-NL63 spike peptides, taken after COVID-19 vaccination. These TCRs come from a human donor who received a COVID-19 vaccine. Some clones in this sample may be carry-over from other donors' samples. CDR3s include the opening cysteine and the closing phenylalanine or tryptophan.

TRBV24-1,14,TRBJ1-2,CATSHGSGLYGYTF
TRBV6-1,14,TRBJ1-1,CASSEAQGGSKAFF
TRBV29-1,15,TRBJ2-1,CSGTRGTGGVNEQFF
TRBV5-1,13,TRBJ2-5,CASSLRERETQYF
TRBV9,14,TRBJ2-2,CASSVTGGVGELFF
TRBV6-5,14,TRBJ1-6,CASSSTGAASPLHF
TRBV14,14,TRBJ1-1,CASSQDSLGYSAFF
TRBV2,13,TRBJ1-6,CASSAGLYSPLHF
TRBV29-1,15,TRBJ1-3,CSVAWGPGAGNTIYF
TRBV15,16,TRBJ1-5,CATSSAGTGKNQPQHF
TRBV11-3,16,TRBJ1-3,CASSSSTGASGNTIYF
TRBV5-5,16,TRBJ1-6,CASSRDRGRDNSPLHF
TRBV6-5,14,TRBJ1-2,CASTGQRANYGYTF
TRBV30,13,TRBJ2-3,CAWSPGPTDTQYF
TRBV6-5,14,TRBJ1-3,CASSYSNAGNTIYF
TRBV4-1,15,TRBJ2-5,CASSQEAGIRETQYF
TRBV2,16,TRBJ2-1,CASSYAFSGGVVEQFF
TRBV7-3,14,TRBJ2-2,CASRRTQPYGELFF
TRBV27,13,TRBJ1-6,CASSLREESPLHF
TRBV7-2,15,TRBJ1-2,CASNPYRVEDYGYTF
TRBV1,16,TRBJ1-2,CTSSPGQGAGNYGYTF
TRBV4-1,14,TRBJ1-2,CASSQVRGPHGYTF
TRBV18,13,TRBJ1-6,CASSPNREAPLHF
TRBV7-6,16,TRBJ1-3,CASSPTGPAAGNTIYF
TRBV7-2,14,TRBJ2-5,CASSLGGYQETQYF
TRBV7-2,14,TRBJ2-3,CASSLGDSTDTQYF
TRBV5-1,15,TRBJ1-3,CASSQTGNSGNTIYF
TRBV9,16,TRBJ2-1,CASSTGPSGQYNEQFF
TRBV5-6,14,TRBJ2-5,CASSLQPSVETQYF
TRBV7-2,13,TRBJ1-1,CASSPYLNTEAFF
TRBV9,14,TRBJ2-2,CASSVGENTGELFF
TRBV19,14,TRBJ2-2,CASSGGGVAGELFF
TRBV18,14,TRBJ1-1,CASSSSLGGTEAFF
TRBV29-1,14,TRBJ1-5,CSVSATGSNQPQHF
TRBV18,13,TRBJ1-5,CATTKGRNQPQHF
TRBV2,15,TRBJ1-5,CASRMGVMRNQPQHF
TRBV7-9,14,TRBJ1-2,CASRTQYRGGGYTF
TRBV19,16,TRBJ1-6,CASSIETSSYNSPLHF
TRBV9,15,TRBJ2-3,CASSVAPAETDTQYF
TRBV18,14,TRBJ1-4,CASSPLDGAEKLFF
TRBV20-1,15,TRBJ2-5,CSASARGGGEETQYF
TRBV11-2,14,TRBJ1-5,CASSATGTNQPQHF
TRBV5-6,15,TRBJ2-5,CASSLRTGFQETQYF
TRBV10-1,14,TRBJ2-2,CASMRDINTGELFF
TRBV7-7,22,TRBJ2-2,CASSLLVIFIVDPGQSDGELFF
TRBV2,13,TRBJ1-4,CASSDRDNEKLFF
TRBV19,16,TRBJ1-6,CASSQDRRSLDSPLHF
TRBV5-1,17,TRBJ1-6,CASSFGTASSYNSPLHF